This entry lists 26 T cell receptor beta chains sequenced from one sample in a study of human T cells and chemical hapten exposure. As for time point: pre-sensitization, week 0. Treatment defined: therapeutic diphenylcyclopropenone sensitization with weekly scalp DPC. Via MiXCR, TCRdb re-called the RACE reads, giving one row per CDR3 protein. The table lists 250,000 or so distinct CDR3 sequences, about 8.6% of them singletons, with roughly 2.5% in the top ten. Sequences were derived from whole blood, sampled in connection with sensitization to the hapten diphenylcyclopropenone (DPC). The source is a woman in her 40s with alopecia areata. Some clones in this sample may be carry-over from other donors' samples.

This clonotype was detected many times. This sequence joins TRBV29-1 and TRBJ1-4, with unresolved D. V lost 4 bases to trimming and J lost 7 bases, with 7 bases between them. Germline V gives CDR1 SQVTM, CDR2 ANQGSEA. The CDR3 covers 11 residues. The CDR3 sequence is CSVGGGEKLFF. The CDR3 DNA follows: TGCAGCGTTGGGGGAGGTGAAAAACTGTTTTTT.

The chain joins TRBV27 to TRBJ2-5; 8 bases fit TRBD1. The CDR3 covers 16 residues. Per germline, CDR1 MNHEY and CDR2 SMNVEV (reference sequence). V was pared by 5 bases and J by 2 bases, with 10 bases of the junction left unmatched. The CDR3 coding sequence is TGTGCCAGCAGTGCCCTACCGACAGGGGCTCAAGAGACCCAGTACTTC. This codes for CASSALPTGAQETQYF.

This chain uses TRBV27 with TRBJ2-7; D is undetermined. There are 13 residues in the CDR3. Germline V gives CDR1 MNHEY, CDR2 SMNVEV (reference sequence). Deletions cut 6 bases from V and 3 bases from J, with 12 bases between. The DNA of the CDR3 is TGTGCCAGCAGCCTAGGCACTAACTACGAGCAGTACTTC. It codes for CASSLGTNYEQYF.

This clonotype was seen a handful of times. The J gene is TRBJ2-5, the V gene TRBV5-1, with D uncertain. This CDR3 comprises 15 residues. Trimming took off 1 base at V and 1 base at J, with 11 bases between the two ends. Germline loops: CDR1 SGHRS, CDR2 YFSETQ. CDR3 nucleotides: TGCGCCAGCAGCTTGTTGGTACAGCCCCAAGAGACCCAGTACTTC. This gives the protein CASSLLVQPQETQYF.

The sample holds a few counts of this clonotype. The chain joins TRBV7-6 to TRBJ2-2, with D possibly matching TRBD2 (5 bases). CDR1 is SGHVS, CDR2 FNYEAQ, per germline. This CDR3 contains 14 residues. V was clipped by 5 bases and J by 0 bases, with 7 bases between them. The CDR3 DNA follows: TGTGCCAGCAGCGTACTAGCGAACACCGGGGAGCTGTTTTTT. This encodes CASSVLANTGELFF. Full variable domain (missing parts from reference TRBV7-6 and TRBJ2-2): GAGVSQSPRYKVTKRGQDVALRCDPISGHVSLYWYRQALGQGPEFLTYFNYEAQQDKSGLPNDRFSAERPEGSISTLTIQRTEQRDSAMYRCASSVLANTGELFFGEGSRLTVL.

The genes are TRBV24-1 and TRBJ2-1, with a tentative D call TRBD2 (6 bases). Trimming left V 10 bases short and J 8 bases short, with 14 bases between. The CDR3 length is 12 residues. Germline lookup yields CDR1 KGHDR and CDR2 SFDVKD. The CDR3 nucleotides are TGTGCCACTAGATTGGGAGGAGATGAGCAGTTCTTC. It is translated as CATRLGGDEQFF.

This clonotype was detected many times. The chain uses TRBV5-1 and TRBJ2-1; D perhaps matches TRBD2 (5 bases). Trimming took off 2 bases at V and 0 bases at J, with 12 bases between the two ends. CDR3 size: 16 residues. Germline CDR1 reads SGHRS; CDR2 reads YFSETQ. The CDR3 region has the DNA TGCGCCAGCAGCTTCCTCAGCGGAAGCTCCTACAATGAGCAGTTCTTC. The encoded protein is CASSFLSGSSYNEQFF.

This clonotype was counted only a few times. The chain uses TRBV5-1 and TRBJ2-7, with D uncertain. The CDR3 loop spans 14 amino acids. Germline CDR1 is SGHRS and CDR2 is YFSETQ. Trimming removed 5 bases from V and 0 bases from J, with 12 bases in between. CDR3: CASRMVSHSYEQYF. The CDR3 DNA follows: TGCGCCAGCAGAATGGTTAGTCACTCCTACGAGCAGTACTTC. Drawing the rest from reference TRBV5-1 and TRBJ2-7, the complete variable domain is KAGVTQTPRYLIKTRGQQVTLSCSPISGHRSVSWYQQTPGQGLQFLFEYFSETQRNKGNFPGRFSGRQFSNSRSEMNVSTLELGDSALYLCASRMVSHSYEQYFGPGTRLTVT.

This clonotype was picked up many times. Germline is not matched at one junction end, which may reflect a read error. The rearrangement uses TRBV7-7 and TRBJ2-5, with 9 positions matching TRBD1. Germline V gene data show CDR1 as SSHAT and CDR2 as FNYEAQ (reference sequence). This CDR3 has 12 amino acids. The CDR3 nucleotides are TGTGCTAGCAGCCCGGGACAGGGAACCCAGTACTTC. It specifies CASSPGQGTQYF.

The chain is built from TRBV24-1 and TRBJ2-2, with TRBD2 as a possible D gene (6 bases). Germline V lookup: CDR1 KGHDR, CDR2 SFDVKD. V was clipped by 7 bases and J by 5 bases, with 13 bases between them. This CDR3 has 14 amino acids. CDR3 sequence: CATRSNGGTGELFF. Written as DNA, the CDR3 is TGTGCCACCAGGTCCAACGGGGGAACCGGGGAGCTGTTTTTT.

This clonotype was counted at least ten times. The chain recombines TRBV18 with TRBJ1-1, with D perhaps TRBD1 (5 bases). Trimming removed 4 bases at V and 1 base at J, with 7 bases between. Germline CDR1 KGHSH, CDR2 LQKENI. This CDR3 contains 13 residues. CDR3 nucleotides: TGTGCCAGCTCACGGGGGGAGAACACTGAAGCTTTCTTT. It is translated as CASSRGENTEAFF.

This clonotype has just a few counts. The V and J genes are TRBV28 and TRBJ2-1; D not resolved. V lost 2 bases and J 0 bases, leaving 8 bases between the germline ends. This CDR3 has 15 amino acids. Germline loops: CDR1 MDHEN, CDR2 SYDVKM. The CDR3 sequence: CASSLNLLSYNEQFF. The CDR3 DNA sequence: TGTGCCAGCAGTTTAAACCTCCTCTCCTACAATGAGCAGTTCTTC.

This clonotype occurred a few times. CDR3 nucleotide sequence: TGCGCCAGCAGCCAAGAAGATCCTAGCTCCAATACGCAGTATTTT. Encoded protein: CASSQEDPSSNTQYF. This chain connects TRBV4-1 to TRBJ2-3; a weak D match, TRBD2 (5 bases). CDR1 and CDR2 (germline): MGHRA, YSYEKL. The CDR3 is 15 residues long. Between the trimmed V and J ends, which lost 0 bases and 7 bases, there was a span of 14 bases.

This clonotype was picked up many times. The V and J genes are TRBV29-1 and TRBJ1-1; no reliable D call. The germline V gene has CDR1 SQVTM and CDR2 ANQGSEA. V lost 6 bases to trimming and J lost 0 bases, with 11 bases between them. The CDR3 is 13 amino acids. The CDR3 DNA sequence: TGCAGCGTAGCTGACGGAATGAACACTGAAGCTTTCTTT. Its translation: CSVADGMNTEAFF.

The chain is built from TRBV25-1 and TRBJ2-7; the D is unclear. The V end was cut by 5 bases, the J end by 2 bases, with 7 bases between. CDR3 length equals 12 residues. Germline V gene sequence: CDR1 MGHDK, CDR2 SYGVNS. Here the CDR3 DNA reads TGTGCCAGCAGTTCGCAAACCTACGAGCAGTACTTC. It encodes CASSSQTYEQYF.

There are many counts of this clonotype. The chain combines TRBV6-2 or TRBV6-3 with TRBJ2-7, with unresolved D. The CDR3 spans 14 residues. From germline, CDR1 is MNHEY and CDR2 SVGEGT. V lost 2 bases and J 2 bases, leaving 10 bases between the germline ends. The CDR3 here is CASSYEVGAYEQYF. CDR3 DNA: TGTGCCAGCAGTTACGAGGTAGGAGCCTACGAGCAGTACTTC.

CDR3 DNA: TGCAGTGCTATCTTTGCCGGGGGTGGCTCTGGAAACACCATATATTTT. Protein product: CSAIFAGGGSGNTIYF. The chain uses TRBV20-1 and TRBJ1-3, with D possibly being TRBD1 (5 bases). The V and J ends lost 4 bases and 0 bases respectively, with 16 bases between them. Germline CDR1 and CDR2: DFQATT and SNEGSKA (reference sequence). This CDR3 comprises 16 residues.

The chain combines TRBV10-3 with TRBJ1-2; 7 bases map to TRBD1. V shed 6 bases and J 4 bases; nucleotides not matched to a gene: 8. The V gene's germline CDR1 is ENHRY and CDR2 SYGVKD. This CDR3 spans 14 amino acids. Here the CDR3 reads CAIRRQGDGYGYTF. The DNA for the CDR3 is TGTGCCATCAGACGACAGGGCGACGGCTATGGCTACACCTTC.

The rearrangement links TRBV28 to TRBJ2-7; 8 bases align to TRBD1. The length of the CDR3 is 15 residues. The germline gives CDR1 MDHEN, CDR2 SYDVKM. With V trimmed by 5 bases and J by 3 bases, 9 bases remained unmatched. CDR3 protein: CASSITGTGLYEQYF. DNA for the CDR3: TGTGCCAGCAGTATCACCGGGACAGGCCTCTACGAGCAGTACTTC.

In its sample, this clonotype was seen a few times. The genes are TRBV3-1 and TRBJ2-3; possibly TRBD2 for D (6 bases). The CDR3 runs 15 residues. Germline CDR1 and CDR2: LGHDT and YNNKEL (reference sequence). Trimming took 1 base from V and 7 from J, leaving 15 bases between them. The CDR3 loop is CASSQGRAGTNTQYF. CDR3 DNA sequence: TGTGCCAGCAGCCAAGGACGCGCGGGGACCAATACGCAGTATTTT.

This clonotype was counted a few times. The chain joins TRBV11-2 to TRBJ2-1, with D perhaps TRBD2 (7 bases). This CDR3 comprises 15 residues. The V and J ends lost 1 base and 5 bases respectively, with 12 bases between them. Per germline, CDR1 SGHAT and CDR2 FQNNGV. CDR3 protein: CASSLVQGRDNEQFF. The CDR3 DNA follows: TGTGCCAGCAGCTTAGTGCAGGGGAGGGACAATGAGCAGTTCTTC.

Ten or more counts support this clonotype. The chain uses TRBV3-1 and TRBJ1-1; a possible D gene is TRBD1 (6 bases). The CDR3 length is 14 residues. The germline V and J ends were trimmed by 7 bases and 3 bases, with 15 bases remaining between them. Per the germline V gene, CDR1 is LGHDT and CDR2 is YNNKEL (reference sequence). CDR3 nucleotides: TGTGCCAGCACCCCCCGGGGGCGCGACACTGAAGCTTTCTTT. Its translation is CASTPRGRDTEAFF.

This clonotype was detected ten times or more. CDR3 sequence reads: CSLNRRDRHTDTQYF. The CDR3 DNA sequence: TGCAGCCTGAATCGCCGGGACAGGCACACAGATACGCAGTATTTT. The V and J genes are TRBV29-1 and TRBJ2-3; TRBD1 matches 8 bases. Unmatched junction bases numbered 12, after V lost 8 bases and J lost 2 bases. The CDR3 extends over 15 amino acids. The germline CDR1 and CDR2 sequences are SQVTM and ANQGSEA.

This clonotype came up once. A much larger clonotype is one base distant, so this may be a read error. The J gene is TRBJ2-7, the V gene TRBV28; 10 bases map to TRBD1. This CDR3 comprises 16 residues. CDR1 is MDHEN and CDR2 is SYDVKM in the germline V gene. The CDR3 loop reads CAGSFLGQGFSYEQYF. CDR3 coding DNA: TGTGCCGGCAGTTTCCTGGGACAGGGGTTCTCCTACGAGCAGTACTTC.

The chain has TRBV20-1 and TRBJ2-4; a weak D match, TRBD1 (5 bases). CDR3 size: 13 residues. Deletions cut 5 bases from V and 7 bases from J, with 15 bases between. From germline, CDR1 is DFQATT and CDR2 SNEGSKA (reference sequence). In DNA, the CDR3 is TGCAGTGCTGGAGTGTACAAGGGGAACATTCAGTACTTC. Its protein is CSAGVYKGNIQYF.

In this sample, this clonotype turned up a few times. The chain carries TRBV7-8 and TRBJ2-7, with unresolved D. The CDR3 is made up of 14 amino acids. Deletions cut 0 bases from V and 3 bases from J, with 9 bases between. Germline V gene data show CDR1 as SGHVS and CDR2 as FQNEAQ. This CDR3 reads CASSLADGYYEQYF. The CDR3 nucleotides are TGTGCCAGCAGCTTAGCCGACGGATACTACGAGCAGTACTTC.